These 5 T cell receptor beta chains originate from one sample sequenced in a study of OX40 agonist ivuxolimab in advanced cancers. This table comes from immunoSEQ multiplex PCR, and its TCRdb copy is limited to in-frame clones, with some not included. The table includes 65,000 to 85,000 clones, 84% detected once. Sequencing used CD4+ or CD8+ T cells sorted from blood, obtained in a trial of the OX40 agonist ivuxolimab. These receptors originate from an adult with an advanced solid tumor such as melanoma, head and neck, liver or kidney cancer.

The rearrangement links TRBV7-2 to TRBJ1-1, with D uncertain. Germline V lookup: CDR1 SGHTA, CDR2 FQGNSA. Trimming shortened V by 1 base and J by 5 bases, and 14 bases separated the two germline ends. The CDR3 length is 15 residues. This CDR3 is CASSLGWEVTTEAFF. The CDR3 DNA reads TGTGCCAGCAGCTTAGGCTGGGAGGTAACGACTGAAGCTTTCTTT.

Only a few counts were recorded for this clone. The chain has TRBV6-6 and TRBJ2-3; D not certain. Germline V lookup: CDR1 MNHNY, CDR2 SVGAGI (reference sequence). The V end was cut by 9 bases, the J end by 2 bases, with 9 bases between. The CDR3 covers 12 residues. DNA for the CDR3: TGTGCCAGTTCTGGCTACACAGATACGCAGTATTTT. Translation gives CASSGYTDTQYF.

V gene TRBV6-5 combines with J gene TRBJ1-1, with 9 bases identical to TRBD1. CDR3 length: 15 amino acids. The germline CDR1 and CDR2 sequences are MNHEY and SVGAGI. Losses at the gene ends were 5 bases for V and 5 bases for J; bases not matched to a gene: 9. CDR3 bases: TGTGCCAGCAGTCTCAAACAGGGGGCTGTAACTGAAGCTTTCTTT. This codes for CASSLKQGAVTEAFF.

This rearrangement joins TRBV9 to TRBJ2-7; D is ambiguous. The V and J ends lost 0 bases and 5 bases respectively, with 12 bases between them. The CDR3 contains 14 residues. CDR1 SGDLS and CDR2 YYNGEE come from the germline V gene. Written as DNA, the CDR3 is TGTGCCAGCAGCGTAGGCCCGGTAGTCGACGAGCAGTACTTC. It translates to CASSVGPVVDEQYF. The full variable domain, with the rest looked up from reference TRBV9 and TRBJ2-7, is DSGVTQTPKHLITATGQRVTLRCSPRSGDLSVYWYQQSLDQGLQFLIQYYNGEERAKGNILERFSAQQFPDLHSELNLSSLELGDSALYFCASSVGPVVDEQYFGPGTRLTVT.

V and J are TRBV29-1 and TRBJ2-7; no clear D. The germline V gene has CDR1 SQVTM and CDR2 ANQGSEA. V lost 4 bases and J 3 bases, leaving 7 bases between the germline ends. The CDR3 loop spans 11 amino acids. For the CDR3, the DNA is TGCAGCGTTGGGTGGGACTACGAGCAGTACTTC. Translated: CSVGWDYEQYF.